This record looks at one T cell receptor beta chain sequence and its context. This entry belongs to a study of memory CD4+ T cells and cytomegalovirus serostatus. Single viable CD3+CD4+CD8-CD45RO+ cells were sorted as the memory CD4+ T cells. Produced via immunoSEQ multiplex PCR; TCRdb's table is partial and in-frame only. The sample contains 80,000 or so clones, around four fifths of which appear only once. Germline CDR1 and CDR2: SGHTA and FQGNSA. This CDR3 has 12 amino acids. The V end was cut by 2 bases, the J end by 13 bases, with 12 bases between. Sequencing used memory CD4+ T cells from blood. V gene TRBV7-2 combines with J gene TRBJ2-1; maybe TRBD2 (6 bases). The source of this sequence is an adult in good health and CMV-seropositive. The CDR3 bases are TGTGCCAGCAGCTTAATGATGGGGGGTCAGTTCTTC. It yields the protein CASSLMMGGQFF. Drawing the rest from reference TRBV7-2 and TRBJ2-1, the complete variable domain is GAGVSQSPSNKVTEKGKDVELRCDPISGHTALYWYRQSLGQGLEFLIYFQGNSAPDKSGLPSDRFSAERTGGSVSTLTIQRTQQEDSAVYLCASSLMMGGQFFGPGTRLTVL.